This TCR beta chain was retrieved from a study of blood T cell repertoires in COVID-19 (dated by TCRdb to between 2020 and 2021). With respect to the entire study: Samples from collaborators originated in the United States, Italy and Spain and spanned both the acute and convalescent phases of COVID-19. Samples came from the ongoing ImmuneRACE study (first 160 participants) plus 1,254 subjects from 6 global collaborators. The repertoires were released in a freely available public database meant as a resource for research on the immune response to SARS-CoV-2. A de-identified subject ID, COVID-19 status, age in years and sex were almost always included in the sample metadata. The prospective study material was composed of cDNA or gDNA derived from T cells, B-cell-depleted T cells, or PBMCs. Deeply sampled blood TCRbeta repertoires from subjects exposed to, actively infected with, or recovered from COVID-19 were included in the dataset. HLA class I and class II types, where available, came from metadata supplied by the sample provider rather than from assay-based typing.

TCRbeta CDR3 regions were amplified from genomic DNA using the immunoSEQ Assay, a bias-controlled multiplex PCR. In the source study's methods: Nucleated cell counts per sample were estimated from amplification of reference gene primers within the assay. To quantify the absolute abundance of each unique TCRbeta CDR3 rearrangement, sequence reads were collapsed and filtered. For each sample, productive Simpson clonality was calculated as the square root of Simpson's diversity index across productive rearrangements. TCRdb holds this immuneACCESS table with in-frame rearrangements only. Some clones are missing; in checked studies, unresolved V genes explain under half, and the rest has no known cause. That table gives V, J and clone size, and the DNA gave D and trimming. The sample table records approximately 73,000 clones; roughly 86% of these occur just once. Of the sample, approximately 1.9% falls within the top ten clones.

Notes on this clone: Its cognate antigen has yet to be identified. No per-base quality is available; no much larger clone lies one base away.

What the study reported, not specific to this receptor: Clinical and demographic metadata were provided uncurated, with the amount varying by source and participant.

The collaborating institutions used their own protocols to collect whole blood in K2EDTA tubes. For TCRbeta analysis, collaborator samples were shipped as frozen whole blood, as isolated PBMCs, or as DNA extracted from either sample type. CDR1 and CDR2, looked up from the germline V gene (reference sequence), are SGHNT and YYREEE. The junction carries 10 bases between V and J, which are trimmed by 4 bases and 6 bases respectively. The CDR3 runs 12 amino acids, cysteine and phenylalanine included. Of the read, only the CDR3 DNA is kept; its 36 bases are in frame from base 1. This chain joins TRBV5-4 to TRBJ1-2; the D gene is perhaps TRBD1, on 6 matching bases. The receptor was isolated from a woman aged 55 to 70 with acute or convalescent COVID-19. The sequenced sample was peripheral blood. CDR3 sequence: CASSPNRDGYTF. The DNA reads as follows: TGTGCCAGCAGCCCCAACAGGGATGGCTACACCTTC.